One sample yielded the 12 T cell receptor beta chains listed below, sequenced in a study of T cell responses to AZD1222 COVID-19 vaccine. Only in-frame clones appear in the TCRdb table, and some are missing; sequencing was by immunoSEQ multiplex PCR. The top ten clones hold less than 2.5% of a sample with 90,000 or so clones, around nine tenths of them seen once. Sequenced material: peripheral blood, taken on day 0 of AZD1222 vaccination. The receptors stem from an adult in good health.

The genes are TRBV7-9 and TRBJ1-1, with TRBD1 matching over 7 bases. V shed 5 bases and J 0 bases; nucleotides not matched to a gene: 9. The CDR3 runs to 16 residues. The germline V gene encodes CDR1 SEHNR and CDR2 FQNEAQ (reference sequence). The CDR3 bases are TGTGCCAGCAGCCCATTGACAGGGAATATGAACACTGAAGCTTTCTTT. Translating gives CASSPLTGNMNTEAFF.

The chain combines TRBV18 with TRBJ2-7, with TRBD2 identical over 8 bases. J gave up 4 bases and V 3 bases, and 11 bases lay outside the gene matches. The CDR3 spans 16 residues. Germline V gene lookup returns CDR1 KGHSH and CDR2 LQKENI. Here the CDR3 DNA reads TGTGCCAGCTCACCCACTAGCGGAGGTATTCCATACGAGCAGTACTTC. Translated: CASSPTSGGIPYEQYF.

Only one count was recorded for this clone. The gene calls are TRBV5-8 and TRBJ1-5; no definite D call. V lost 2 bases, J lost 6 bases, and 9 bases lay in between. This CDR3 spans 13 amino acids. Germline lookup yields CDR1 SGHTS and CDR2 YDEGEE. The CDR3 coding sequence is TGTGCCAGCAGCTTAATGCCAAGTCAGCCCCAGCATTTT. Its translation: CASSLMPSQPQHF.

The chain joins TRBV30 to TRBJ2-3, with D possibly TRBD1 on 5 matching bases. Germline V lookup: CDR1 GTSNPN, CDR2 SVGIG (reference sequence). The V end lost 5 bases, the J end lost 4 bases, and 10 bases lay between the germline ends. The CDR3 extends over 12 amino acids. The CDR3 here is CAWVQGSDTQYF. CDR3 DNA sequence: TGTGCCTGGGTTCAGGGATCAGATACGCAGTATTTT. The complete variable domain, with remaining parts taken from reference TRBV30 and TRBJ2-3, reads SQTIHQWPATLVQPVGSPLSLECTVEGTSNPNLYWYRQAAGRGLQLLFYSVGIGQISSEVPQNLSASRPQDRQFILSSKKLLLSDSGFYLCAWVQGSDTQYFGPGTRLTVL.

The chain couples TRBV2 to TRBJ2-7; the D is unclear. This CDR3 is 15 amino acids long. Trimming pared 1 base from V and 0 bases from J, leaving 10 bases between. Germline CDR1 reads SNHLY; CDR2 reads FYNNEI. In DNA form, the CDR3 reads TGTGCCAGCAGTGAAGGGGGAAACTTCTCCTACGAGCAGTACTTC. Translating it yields CASSEGGNFSYEQYF. Combining the CDR3 with reference TRBV2 and TRBJ2-7 gives the whole variable domain EPEVTQTPSHQVTQMGQEVILRCVPISNHLYFYWYRQILGQKVEFLVSFYNNEISEKSEIFDDQFSVERPDGSNFTLKIRSTKLEDSAMYFCASSEGGNFSYEQYFGPGTRLTVT.

CDR3 sequence reads: CASSLLGQGGNQPQHF. In nucleotides, the CDR3 is TGTGCCAGCAGCTTGCTGGGACAGGGAGGTAATCAGCCCCAGCATTTT. The chain is built from TRBV5-5 and TRBJ1-5; 9 bases match TRBD1. With 1 base clipped from V and 4 bases from J, the junction kept 6 bases outside the gene matches. Germline V gene data show CDR1 as SGHKS and CDR2 as YYEKEE (reference sequence). This CDR3 contains 16 residues.

V gene TRBV10-3 combines with J gene TRBJ2-6; 7 nucleotides align to TRBD1. Trimming took 8 bases from V and 3 from J; bases not matched to a gene: 13. The CDR3 spans 17 residues. In germline, CDR1 is ENHRY, CDR2 SYGVKD. The CDR3 protein is CAILGTDLLGGANVLTF. For the CDR3, the DNA is TGTGCCATCTTAGGGACAGATCTTCTAGGTGGGGCCAACGTCCTGACTTTC.

The V and J genes are TRBV18 and TRBJ1-6, with D unclear. Trimming took off 3 bases at V and 7 bases at J, with 13 bases between the two ends. Looked up from germline, CDR1 is KGHSH and CDR2 is LQKENI. This CDR3 has 15 residues. The CDR3 here is CASSPGKGDNSPLHF. CDR3 coding DNA: TGTGCCAGCTCACCTGGGAAAGGAGACAATTCACCCCTCCACTTT.

The chain links TRBV6-5 to TRBJ1-5; 7 bases agree with TRBD1. The ends lost 6 bases at V and 4 bases at J; junction bases unmatched: 9. The germline V gene has CDR1 MNHEY and CDR2 SVGAGI. This CDR3 region has 15 residues. DNA of the CDR3: TGTGCCAGCAGGCGAGACAGGGAGGGGAATCAGCCCCAGCATTTT. Its protein is CASRRDREGNQPQHF.

The chain recombines TRBV5-5 with TRBJ2-3; 9 bases are shared with TRBD2. The J segment lost 4 bases and the V segment lost 1 base, leaving 10 bases of the junction unmatched. CDR1 is SGHKS, CDR2 YYEKEE, per germline (reference sequence). This CDR3 is built from 17 residues. DNA for the CDR3: TGTGCCAGCAGCTTGCCTGTTGCGGGGGGGCGGGCAGATACGCAGTATTTT. Its translation: CASSLPVAGGRADTQYF.

The rearrangement joins TRBV2 to TRBJ2-3; D may be TRBD2 (5 bases). The V end lost 7 bases, the J end lost 2 bases, and 10 bases lay between the germline ends. The CDR3 contains 13 residues. Germline V CDR1 and CDR2: SNHLY, FYNNEI. The CDR3 coding sequence is TGTGCCAGCATAAGCGGCACCACAGATACGCAGTATTTT. Protein sequence: CASISGTTDTQYF.

The chain has TRBV2 and TRBJ2-5; D is possibly TRBD2 (5 bases). CDR3 length: 11 residues. Trimming removed 8 bases from V and 2 bases from J, with 6 bases in between. Germline-derived CDR1 and CDR2 are SNHLY and FYNNEI. CDR3 sequence (DNA): TGTGCCAGCCGGGAACAAGAGACCCAGTACTTC. Its protein is CASREQETQYF.